This entry describes one T cell receptor beta chain. This entry belongs to a study of blood T cell repertoires in COVID-19. Study-level information: T cells, B-cell-depleted T cells, or PBMCs provided the cDNA or gDNA that served as material.

The germline V gene has CDR1 LNHNV and CDR2 YYDKDF (reference sequence). The CDR3 consists of 13 residues. The V and J ends lost 3 bases and 2 bases respectively, with 5 bases between them. Under the authors' procedure: Estimates of nucleated cell counts were drawn from the amplification of reference gene primers. Generated by immunoSEQ multiplex PCR, the TCRdb table keeps only in-frame clones and is missing some. That table gives V, J and clone size, and the DNA gave D and trimming. The sample lists hundreds of thousands of clones, just under 85% occurring once. Sample: peripheral blood. The sequence was collected from a woman of 80 years or more with acute or convalescent COVID-19. The gene calls are TRBV15 and TRBJ1-5; no clear D. The CDR3 sequence: CATSSTGNQPQHF. In nucleotides, the CDR3 is TGTGCCACCAGCAGTACTGGCAATCAGCCCCAGCATTTT.